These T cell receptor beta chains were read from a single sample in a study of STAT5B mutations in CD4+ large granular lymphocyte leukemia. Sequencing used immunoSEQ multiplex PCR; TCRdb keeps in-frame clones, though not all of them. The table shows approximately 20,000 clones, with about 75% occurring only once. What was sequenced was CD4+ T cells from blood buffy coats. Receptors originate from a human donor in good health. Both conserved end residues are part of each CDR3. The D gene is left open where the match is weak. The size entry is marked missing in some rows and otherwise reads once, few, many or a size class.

CASSPVAGGPYNEQFF	TGTGCCAGCTCACCTGTAGCGGGAGGGCCCTACAATGAGCAGTTCTTC	16	TRBJ2-1	NA	TRBV18	TRBD2
CASSQDVGYEQYF	TGCGCCAGCAGCCAAGATGTTGGCTACGAGCAGTACTTC	13	TRBJ2-7	NA	TRBV4-3	NA
CASTETGRSEKLFF	TGTGCCAGCACCGAGACAGGGAGGAGTGAAAAACTGTTTTTT	14	TRBJ1-4	NA	TRBV2	TRBD1
CASSPPLGQRNTGELFF	TGTGCCAGCAGCCCACCCTTAGGACAGAGGAACACCGGGGAGCTGTTTTTT	17	TRBJ2-2	NA	TRBV14	NA
CASSQGAGSNQPQHF	TGTGCCAGCAGCCAGGGGGCAGGGAGCAATCAGCCCCAGCATTTT	15	TRBJ1-5	NA	TRBV5-4	TRBD1
CAHGTGVPGELFF	TGTGCGCACGGGACAGGGGTTCCCGGGGAGCTGTTTTTT	13	TRBJ2-2	NA	TRBV30	TRBD1
CASSQPGISGKYEQYF	TGTGCCAGCAGCCAACCGGGTATTAGCGGAAAATACGAGCAGTACTTC	16	TRBJ2-7	NA	TRBV11-3	NA
CASTPGQGADTQYF	TGTGCCAGCACCCCGGGACAGGGGGCCGATACGCAGTATTTT	14	TRBJ2-3	NA	TRBV5-6	TRBD1
CASSLGLAVETQYF	TGTGCCAGCAGCTTGGGACTAGCTGTGGAGACCCAGTACTTC	14	TRBJ2-5	NA	TRBV11-2	TRBD2
CASSPYRGVGTEAFF	TGTGCCAGCAGCCCCTACAGGGGAGTGGGCACTGAAGCTTTCTTT	15	TRBJ1-1	NA	TRBV7-2	TRBD1
CSVVAPRGTDTQYF	TGCAGCGTTGTAGCACCCCGTGGCACAGATACGCAGTATTTT	14	TRBJ2-3	NA	TRBV29-1	NA
CASGGATSTDTQYF	TGCGCCAGCGGGGGGGCGACTAGCACAGATACGCAGTATTTT	14	TRBJ2-3	NA	TRBV5-1	NA
CASMYEGVSNTEAFF	TGCGCCAGCATGTACGAGGGCGTGAGTAACACTGAAGCTTTCTTT	15	TRBJ1-1	NA	TRBV10-2	NA
CASSLDLAGVVAGELFF	TGTGCCAGCAGCTTGGACCTAGCGGGAGTCGTAGCCGGGGAGCTGTTTTTT	17	TRBJ2-2	NA	TRBV5-4	TRBD2
CAWSPVPPYNEQFF	TGTGCCTGGAGCCCCGTTCCCCCCTACAATGAGCAGTTCTTC	14	TRBJ2-1	NA	TRBV30	NA
CASSFKGFTGELFF	TGCGCCAGCAGCTTTAAGGGCTTTACCGGGGAGCTGTTTTTT	14	TRBJ2-2	NA	TRBV5-1	NA
CASSPPVAGLRGTEAFF	TGTGCCAGCTCACCACCGGTAGCAGGGCTTAGAGGCACTGAAGCTTTCTTT	17	TRBJ1-1	NA	TRBV18	NA
CASSLDRDTINYGYTF	TGTGCCAGCAGTTTAGACCGGGACACAATAAACTATGGCTACACCTTC	16	TRBJ1-2	few	TRBV27	NA
CASSIVGNYGYTF	TGTGCCAGTAGTATCGTCGGGAACTATGGCTACACCTTC	13	TRBJ1-2	NA	TRBV19	NA
CASSKGAAETQYF	TGTGCCAGCAGCAAGGGCGCTGCGGAGACCCAGTACTTC	13	TRBJ2-5	NA	TRBV5-4	NA
CASSGLGTGRTDTQYF	TGTGCCAGCAGTGGCCTCGGGACAGGCCGCACAGATACGCAGTATTTT	16	TRBJ2-3	NA	TRBV2	TRBD1
CASSVDRGRAGDEQFF	TGTGCCAGCAGCGTAGATCGCGGGAGGGCGGGGGATGAGCAGTTCTTC	16	TRBJ2-1	NA	TRBV9	TRBD2
CASSLGVGVTNEKLFF	TGCGCCAGCAGTCTTGGGGTGGGCGTCACTAATGAAAAACTGTTTTTT	16	TRBJ1-4	NA	TRBV5-1	NA
CASSERLRGRTNEKLFF	TGTGCCAGCAGTGAACGGTTGAGGGGGCGAACTAATGAAAAACTGTTTTTT	17	TRBJ1-4	medium-sized	TRBV6-1	TRBD1
CASSLIQGSGNTIYF	TGTGCCAGCAGCCTAATACAGGGATCTGGAAACACCATATATTTT	15	TRBJ1-3	NA	TRBV14	NA
CASKHGSGAWSYEQYF	TGTGCCAGTAAGCACGGGAGCGGTGCTTGGTCCTACGAGCAGTACTTC	16	TRBJ2-7	NA	TRBV19	NA
CASSMGTTDTQYF	TGTGCCAGTAGTATGGGGACCACAGATACGCAGTATTTT	13	TRBJ2-3	NA	TRBV19	NA
CASSFDRSTQYF	TGTGCCAGCAGTTTTGACAGGAGTACGCAGTATTTT	12	TRBJ2-3	NA	TRBV25-1	NA
CASSTFSNQPQHF	TGTGCCAGCAGTACTTTTAGCAATCAGCCCCAGCATTTT	13	TRBJ1-5	NA	TRBV6-4	NA
CASSQGRGGFETQYF	TGCGCCAGCAGCCAGGGGCGGGGGGGCTTCGAGACCCAGTACTTC	15	TRBJ2-5	NA	TRBV4-3	TRBD2
CASSQGPGSEIAKNIQYF	TGCGCCAGCAGCCAAGGGCCGGGTAGCGAAATAGCCAAAAACATTCAGTACTTC	18	TRBJ2-4	NA	TRBV4-1	NA
CASSQLQDQPQHF	TGCGCCAGCAGCCAGCTACAGGATCAGCCCCAGCATTTT	13	TRBJ1-5	NA	TRBV4-1	NA
CASSGDSYTDTQYF	TGTGCCAGCTCGGGGGACAGCTACACAGATACGCAGTATTTT	14	TRBJ2-3	NA	TRBV18	TRBD1
CASGRLGGYEQYF	TGTGCCAGTGGCCGACTGGGCGGCTACGAGCAGTACTTC	13	TRBJ2-7	NA	TRBV19	NA
CASREDRGQVGELFF	TGTGCCAGCAGGGAGGACAGGGGGCAAGTCGGGGAGCTGTTTTTT	15	TRBJ2-2	once	TRBV6-1	TRBD1
CASSPAGDGYEKLFF	TGTGCCAGCAGCCCAGCAGGAGACGGATATGAAAAACTGTTTTTT	15	TRBJ1-4	once	TRBV11-3	NA
CASSQIAYTSTDTQYF	TGCGCCAGCAGCCAGATAGCGTATACTAGCACAGATACGCAGTATTTT	16	TRBJ2-3	once	TRBV4-1	NA
CASRVGTGNYGYTF	TGTGCCAGTAGGGTCGGGACAGGGAACTATGGCTACACCTTC	14	TRBJ1-2	NA	TRBV19	TRBD1
CASSLLGQGAYEQYF	TGCGCCAGCAGCTTACTCGGACAGGGGGCCTACGAGCAGTACTTC	15	TRBJ2-7	NA	TRBV5-1	TRBD1
CASSLGDTQYF	TGTGCCAGCAGCCTAGGAGATACGCAGTATTTT	11	TRBJ2-3	few	TRBV14	NA
CASSDSPGTGSSEQYF	TGTGCCAGCAGTGACTCCCCAGGGACAGGGTCCAGCGAGCAGTACTTC	16	TRBJ2-7	NA	TRBV6-4	TRBD1
CASTRTEQGEQFF	TGTGCCAGTACCCGGACTGAACAGGGTGAGCAGTTCTTC	13	TRBJ2-1	few	TRBV19	NA
CASSLSEGEAFF	TGTGCCAGCAGCTTGAGCGAGGGTGAAGCTTTCTTT	12	TRBJ1-1	NA	TRBV7-9	NA
CASSETSEPDTQYF	TGTGCCAGCAGTGAGACTAGTGAACCAGATACGCAGTATTTT	14	TRBJ2-3	NA	TRBV6-1	NA
CASSLAGVSTDTQYF	TGTGCCAGCAGCTTAGCGGGAGTGAGCACAGATACGCAGTATTTT	15	TRBJ2-3	NA	TRBV7-2	NA
CSVEDQGLKNEQYF	TGCAGCGTTGAAGATCAAGGGCTAAAAAACGAGCAGTACTTC	14	TRBJ2-7	NA	TRBV29-1	NA
CSVEGLAGGSYNEQFF	TGCAGCGTTGAAGGACTAGCGGGAGGCTCCTACAATGAGCAGTTCTTC	16	TRBJ2-1	NA	TRBV29-1	TRBD2
CASSQPGTGGSGANVLTF	TGCGCCAGCAGCCAGCCCGGGACAGGCGGATCTGGGGCCAACGTCCTGACTTTC	18	TRBJ2-6	NA	TRBV4-1	TRBD1
CASSQDAISNQPQHF	TGCGCCAGCAGCCAAGATGCCATAAGCAATCAGCCCCAGCATTTT	15	TRBJ1-5	few	TRBV4-3	NA
CARKTETNEKLFF	TGTGCCAGAAAGACGGAGACTAATGAAAAACTGTTTTTT	13	TRBJ1-4	NA	TRBV19	NA
CASSQATRGPYEQYF	TGCGCCAGCAGCCAAGCAACTCGGGGCCCCTACGAGCAGTACTTC	15	TRBJ2-7	NA	TRBV4-1	NA
CLGSGRIYNEQFF	TGCCTCGGAAGCGGGAGGATCTACAATGAGCAGTTCTTC	13	TRBJ2-1	once	TRBV6-5	TRBD2
CASSVTTSGIADTQYF	TGTGCCAGCAGCGTCACGACTAGCGGGATAGCAGATACGCAGTATTTT	16	TRBJ2-3	once	TRBV9	TRBD2
CASSQGFSGQGYNTQYF	TGTGCCAGCAGCCAAGGGTTTTCGGGACAGGGATACAATACGCAGTATTTT	17	TRBJ2-3	once	TRBV4-2	TRBD1